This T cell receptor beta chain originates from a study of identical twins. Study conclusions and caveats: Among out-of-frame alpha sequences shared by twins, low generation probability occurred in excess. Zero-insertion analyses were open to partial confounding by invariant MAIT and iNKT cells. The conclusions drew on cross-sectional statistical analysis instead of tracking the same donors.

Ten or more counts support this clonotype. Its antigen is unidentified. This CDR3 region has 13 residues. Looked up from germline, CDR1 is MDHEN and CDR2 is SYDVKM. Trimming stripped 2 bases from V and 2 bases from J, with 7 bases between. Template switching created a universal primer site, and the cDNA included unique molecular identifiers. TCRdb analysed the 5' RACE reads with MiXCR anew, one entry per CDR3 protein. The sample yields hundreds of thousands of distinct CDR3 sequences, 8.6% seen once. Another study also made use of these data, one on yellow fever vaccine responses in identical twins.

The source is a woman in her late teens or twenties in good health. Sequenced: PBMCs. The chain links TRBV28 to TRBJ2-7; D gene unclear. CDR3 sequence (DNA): TGTGCCAGCAGTTTAACGAAGACCTACGAGCAGTACTTC. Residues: CASSLTKTYEQYF.